Each of the 15 T cell receptor beta chains below was sequenced from the same sample in a study of CD8+ T cells in alopecia areata. Sequencing used cDNA as its template, made by extracting RNA and reverse transcribing it. The data were produced by immunoSEQ multiplex PCR, yet TCRdb's version contains in-frame clones alone and is incomplete. The table lists fewer than 150,000 clones, roughly four fifths of them singletons. As to treatment: oral pan-JAK inhibitor, 5-10 mg twice daily. This material consisted of CD8+ T cells sorted from blood, taken at week 4, from a patient treated with tofacitinib. The receptors come from a human donor with alopecia areata.

The chain employs TRBV4-1 and TRBJ2-5; 10 bases line up with TRBD2. Germline V CDR1 and CDR2: MGHRA, YSYEKL. Trimming took 1 base from V and 3 from J; bases not matched to a gene: 11. CDR3 length equals 18 residues. The CDR3 region has the DNA TGCGCCAGCAGCCAAGGGGTAGCGGGGGGCATCAAGGAAGAGACCCAGTACTTC. Translation gives CASSQGVAGGIKEETQYF.

This clone was observed a few times. The CDR3 DNA sequence: TGCGCCAGCAGCCAAGCCCGACTAGCGAGGGCCTACGAGCAGTACTTC. This codes for CASSQARLARAYEQYF. The rearrangement links TRBV4-1 to TRBJ2-7; TRBD2 matches at 8 bases. The CDR3 covers 16 residues. Per the germline V gene, CDR1 is MGHRA and CDR2 is YSYEKL. Germline trimming cut 1 base from V and 2 bases from J; bases unmatched to any gene: 7.

This chain uses TRBV29-1 with TRBJ1-1, with 8 nucleotides matching TRBD1. This CDR3 is 15 amino acids long. The ends lost 3 bases at V and 3 bases at J; junction bases unmatched: 9. CDR1 is SQVTM, CDR2 ANQGSEA, per germline. The CDR3 protein is CSVEEGQALDTEAFF. As DNA, the CDR3 is TGCAGCGTTGAGGAGGGACAGGCGTTGGACACTGAAGCTTTCTTT.

Note on this clone: Other DNA sequences in this specimen translate into the identical CDR3. This sequence joins TRBV5-1 and TRBJ2-7; 9 nucleotides align to TRBD1. Trimming at V came to 3 bases and at J to 1 base, leaving 2 bases not matched to a gene. The CDR3 is 14 amino acids. Germline CDR1 SGHRS, CDR2 YFSETQ. The CDR3 loop reads CASSWGTGSYEQYF. In DNA form, the CDR3 reads TGCGCCAGCAGCTGGGGGACAGGGTCCTACGAGCAGTACTTC.

The J gene is TRBJ1-1, the V gene TRBV29-1, with 7 bases identical to TRBD1. CDR3 length: 16 amino acids. V lost 6 bases, J lost 3 bases, and 16 bases stayed unmatched. Germline values: CDR1 SQVTM, CDR2 ANQGSEA. Written as DNA, the CDR3 is TGCAGCGTCGACAAGGGACAGAGGACTTGGGACACTGAAGCTTTCTTT. Protein: CSVDKGQRTWDTEAFF.

The genes are TRBV7-2 and TRBJ2-3; no clear D gene. Germline V lookup: CDR1 SGHTA, CDR2 FQGNSA. CDR3 length: 14 amino acids. Trimming cost V 5 bases and J 1 base, with 10 bases left between them. Written as DNA, the CDR3 is TGTGCCAGCAGCCTGCTTGGGGGCACAGATACGCAGTATTTT. Its protein is CASSLLGGTDTQYF.

This clone was found a few times. The chain has TRBV5-1 and TRBJ2-7; 8 bases align to TRBD1. J lost 6 bases, V lost 3 bases, and 2 bases had no gene match. CDR1 SGHRS and CDR2 YFSETQ come from the germline V gene. This CDR3 contains 12 residues. DNA of the CDR3: TGCGCCAGCAGCTCGACAGGGGCCGAGCAGTACTTC. It specifies CASSSTGAEQYF.

The V call is TRBV29-1, the J call TRBJ2-5, with a tentative D call TRBD1 (5 bases). Trimming took off 5 bases at V and 4 bases at J, with 8 bases between the two ends. There are 11 residues in the CDR3. Germline assignment: CDR1 SQVTM and CDR2 ANQGSEA. The CDR3 DNA sequence: TGCAGCGTTCAGGGCAGAGAGACCCAGTACTTC. Protein product: CSVQGRETQYF. The variable domain in full, completed from reference TRBV29-1 and TRBJ2-5, reads SAVISQKPSRDICQRGTSLTIQCQVDSQVTMMFWYRQQPGQSLTLIATANQGSEATYESGFVIDKFPISRPNLTFSTLTVSNMSPEDSSIYLCSVQGRETQYFGPGTRLLVL.

V is TRBV5-4 and J is TRBJ2-6; 9 nucleotides agree with TRBD1. Germline V gene data show CDR1 as SGHNT and CDR2 as YYREEE (reference sequence). V shed 0 bases and J 1 base; nucleotides not matched to a gene: 5. The CDR3 is 18 residues long. The CDR3 DNA reads TGTGCCAGCAGCTTGGGATTGGACAGGGGATCTGGGGCCAACGTCCTGACTTTC. Its translation: CASSLGLDRGSGANVLTF. The variable domain in full, with the rest retrieved from reference TRBV5-4 and TRBJ2-6, is ETGVTQSPTHLIKTRGQQVTLRCSSQSGHNTVSWYQQALGQGPQFIFQYYREEENGRGNFPPRFSGLQFPNYSSELNVNALELDDSALYLCASSLGLDRGSGANVLTFGAGSRLTVL.

This clone came up once. The V gene is TRBV6-1, the J gene TRBJ2-2; D uncertain. The CDR3 loop spans 16 amino acids. Per the germline V gene, CDR1 is MNHNS and CDR2 is SASEGT. With 0 bases removed from V and 2 bases from J, the gap between germline ends came to 10 bases. This CDR3 reads CASSEAVGSNTGELFF. The CDR3 DNA reads TGTGCCAGCAGTGAAGCGGTTGGCAGCAACACCGGGGAGCTGTTTTTT.

The rearrangement joins TRBV6-1 to TRBJ2-2; TRBD1 matches at 8 bases. Germline CDR1 is MNHNS and CDR2 is SASEGT. With V trimmed by 1 base and J by 7 bases, 8 bases remained unmatched. The length of the CDR3 is 16 residues. The CDR3: CASSEVWQGAYGELFF. The DNA of the CDR3 is TGTGCCAGCAGTGAAGTGTGGCAGGGGGCTTACGGGGAGCTGTTTTTT.

V and J are TRBV9 and TRBJ2-2; the match to TRBD1 covers 7 bases. This CDR3 has 15 amino acids. The J segment lost 3 bases and the V segment lost 3 bases, leaving 5 bases of the junction unmatched. Germline V gene data show CDR1 as SGDLS and CDR2 as YYNGEE. This CDR3 reads CASSGRGLDTGELFF. CDR3 nucleotides: TGTGCCAGCAGCGGCAGGGGGTTGGACACCGGGGAGCTGTTTTTT. The full variable domain, its missing parts supplied by reference TRBV9 and TRBJ2-2, is DSGVTQTPKHLITATGQRVTLRCSPRSGDLSVYWYQQSLDQGLQFLIQYYNGEERAKGNILERFSAQQFPDLHSELNLSSLELGDSALYFCASSGRGLDTGELFFGEGSRLTVL.

V usage is TRBV14 and J usage is TRBJ2-3; tentative D call: TRBD1 (6 bases). V lost 3 bases and J 0 bases, leaving 10 bases between the germline ends. The germline CDR1 and CDR2 sequences are SGHDN and FVKESK. The CDR3 sequence is 15 residues long. CDR3 nucleotide sequence: TGTGCCAGCAGCCATTGGGGGCTCAGCACAGATACGCAGTATTTT. This gives the protein CASSHWGLSTDTQYF.

The V and J genes are TRBV7-8 and TRBJ2-2; D is unclear. The ends were cut back, 2 bases at V and 3 bases at J, with 10 bases in the middle. CDR3 length: 15 residues. Germline V gene data show CDR1 as SGHVS and CDR2 as FQNEAQ. CDR3 DNA sequence: TGTGCCAGCAGCTTATACTCACTGTACACCGGGGAGCTGTTTTTT. It specifies CASSLYSLYTGELFF.

This clone turned up a few times. This chain uses TRBV6-5 with TRBJ2-7; the match to TRBD1 covers 11 bases. The V gene's germline CDR1 is MNHEY and CDR2 SVGAGI. The ends lost 6 bases at V and 4 bases at J; junction bases unmatched: 8. There are 15 residues in the CDR3. The CDR3 region has the DNA TGTGCCAGCAGAATCGGGACAGGGGGAGGATACGAGCAGTACTTC. Its translation is CASRIGTGGGYEQYF.